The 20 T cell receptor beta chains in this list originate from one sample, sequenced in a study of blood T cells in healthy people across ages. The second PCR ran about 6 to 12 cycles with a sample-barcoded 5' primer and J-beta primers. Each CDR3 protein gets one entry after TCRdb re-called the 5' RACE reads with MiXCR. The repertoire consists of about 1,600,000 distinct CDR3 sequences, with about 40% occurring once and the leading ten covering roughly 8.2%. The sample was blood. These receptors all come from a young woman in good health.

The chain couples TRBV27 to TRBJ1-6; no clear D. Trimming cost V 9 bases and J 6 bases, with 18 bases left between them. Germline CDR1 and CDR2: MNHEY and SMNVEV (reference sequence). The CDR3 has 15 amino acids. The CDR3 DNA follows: TGTGCCAGTTCCCCCGACCACACGGGTAATTCACCCCTCCACTTT. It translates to CASSPDHTGNSPLHF.

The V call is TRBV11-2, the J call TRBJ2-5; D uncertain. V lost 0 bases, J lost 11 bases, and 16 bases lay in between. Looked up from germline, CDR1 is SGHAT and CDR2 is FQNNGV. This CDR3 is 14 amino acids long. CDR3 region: CASSLDPYYNEQYF. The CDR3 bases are TGTGCCAGCAGCTTAGACCCTTATTACAATGAGCAGTACTTC.

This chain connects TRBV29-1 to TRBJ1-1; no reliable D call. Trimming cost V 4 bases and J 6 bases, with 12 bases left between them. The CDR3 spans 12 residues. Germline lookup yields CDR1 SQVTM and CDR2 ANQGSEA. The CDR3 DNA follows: TGCAGCGTTGCCCCCAGCGGGCCTGAAGCTTTCTTT. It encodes CSVAPSGPEAFF.

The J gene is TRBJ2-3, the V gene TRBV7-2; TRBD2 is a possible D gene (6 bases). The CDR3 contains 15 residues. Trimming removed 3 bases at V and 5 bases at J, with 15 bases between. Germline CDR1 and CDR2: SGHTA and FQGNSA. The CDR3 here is CASSLSGEERDTQYF. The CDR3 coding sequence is TGTGCCAGCAGCTTGTCGGGGGAGGAGAGAGATACGCAGTATTTT.

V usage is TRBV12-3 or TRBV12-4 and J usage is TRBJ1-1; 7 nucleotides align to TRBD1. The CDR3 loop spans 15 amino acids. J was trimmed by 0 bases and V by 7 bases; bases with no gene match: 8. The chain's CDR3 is CASTVRDSMNTEAFF. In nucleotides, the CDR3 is TGTGCCAGCACCGTCAGGGACAGCATGAACACTGAAGCTTTCTTT.

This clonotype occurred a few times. In DNA form, the CDR3 reads TGTGCCAGCAGTCAAAACCAGGGATCATGGAGCTACACCTTC. It codes for CASSQNQGSWSYTF. V usage is TRBV12-3 or TRBV12-4 and J usage is TRBJ1-2; possibly TRBD1 for D (5 bases). Trimming pared 5 bases from V and 9 bases from J, leaving 19 bases between. The CDR3 contains 14 residues.

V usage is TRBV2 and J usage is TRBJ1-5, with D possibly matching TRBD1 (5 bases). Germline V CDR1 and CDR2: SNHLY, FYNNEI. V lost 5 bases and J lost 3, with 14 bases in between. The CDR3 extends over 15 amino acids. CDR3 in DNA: TGTGCCAGCAGTTGGGGCCAGAACCTCAATCAGCCCCAGCATTTT. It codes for CASSWGQNLNQPQHF.

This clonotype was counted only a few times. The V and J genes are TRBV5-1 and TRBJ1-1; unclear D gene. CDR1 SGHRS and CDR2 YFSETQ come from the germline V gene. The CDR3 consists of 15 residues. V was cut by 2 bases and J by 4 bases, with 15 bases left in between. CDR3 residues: CASSFALDGPTEAFF. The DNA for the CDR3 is TGCGCCAGCAGCTTTGCCCTGGACGGCCCCACTGAAGCTTTCTTT.

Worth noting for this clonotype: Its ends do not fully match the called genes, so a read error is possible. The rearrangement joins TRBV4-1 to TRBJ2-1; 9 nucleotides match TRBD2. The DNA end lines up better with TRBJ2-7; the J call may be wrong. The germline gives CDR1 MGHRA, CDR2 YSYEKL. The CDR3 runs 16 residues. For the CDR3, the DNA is TGCGACAGCAGCCAAGATGGCGGGGGGGGCTACAATGAGCAGTACTTC. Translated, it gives CDSSQDGGGGYNEQYF.

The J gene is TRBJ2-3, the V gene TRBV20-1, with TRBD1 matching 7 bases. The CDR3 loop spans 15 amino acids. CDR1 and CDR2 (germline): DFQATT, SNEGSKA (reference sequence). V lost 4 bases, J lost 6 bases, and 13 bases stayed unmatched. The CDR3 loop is CSATTTQTGKDTQYF. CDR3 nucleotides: TGCAGTGCTACGACCACCCAGACAGGGAAGGATACGCAGTATTTT.

CDR3 sequence: CASSQGTSGRLMDEQYF. The DNA for the CDR3 is TGCGCCAGCAGCCAAGGGACTAGCGGGAGATTGATGGATGAGCAGTACTTC. The chain couples TRBV4-1 to TRBJ2-5; TRBD2 matches at 13 bases. Trimming removed 1 base from V and 11 bases from J; junction bases left unmatched: 13. CDR3 length equals 17 residues. Germline V gene lookup returns CDR1 MGHRA and CDR2 YSYEKL.

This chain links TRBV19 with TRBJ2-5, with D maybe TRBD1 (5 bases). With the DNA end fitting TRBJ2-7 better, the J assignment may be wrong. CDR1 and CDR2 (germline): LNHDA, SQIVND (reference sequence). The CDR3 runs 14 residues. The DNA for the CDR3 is TGTGCCAGTAGTATGCGGCCAGGGTCCCACGAGCAGTACTTC. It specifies CASSMRPGSHEQYF.

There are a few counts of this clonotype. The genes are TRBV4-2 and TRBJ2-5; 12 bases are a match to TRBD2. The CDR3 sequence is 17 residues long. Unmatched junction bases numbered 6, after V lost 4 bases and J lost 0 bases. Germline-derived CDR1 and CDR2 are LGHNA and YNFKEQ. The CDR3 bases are TGTGCCAGCAGCCGCGCCGGACTAGCGGGGAACCAAGAGACCCAGTACTTC. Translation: CASSRAGLAGNQETQYF.

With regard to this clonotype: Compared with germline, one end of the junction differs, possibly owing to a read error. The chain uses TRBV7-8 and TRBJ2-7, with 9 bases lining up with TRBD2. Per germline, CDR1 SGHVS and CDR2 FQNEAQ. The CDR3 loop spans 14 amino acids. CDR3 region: CAGSLTSGVYEQYF. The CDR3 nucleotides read TGTGCCGGCAGCTTGACTAGCGGAGTCTACGAGCAGTACTTC.

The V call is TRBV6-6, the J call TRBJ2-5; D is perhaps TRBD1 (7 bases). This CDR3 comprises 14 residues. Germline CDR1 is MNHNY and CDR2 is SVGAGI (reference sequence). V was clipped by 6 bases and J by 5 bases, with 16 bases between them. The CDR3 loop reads CASSPRGVRETQYF. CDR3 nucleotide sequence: TGTGCCAGCAGCCCCAGGGGGGTGAGGGAGACCCAGTACTTC.

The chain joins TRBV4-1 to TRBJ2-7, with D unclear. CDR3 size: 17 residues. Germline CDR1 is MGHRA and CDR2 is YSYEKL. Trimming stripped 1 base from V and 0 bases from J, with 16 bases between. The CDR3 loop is CASSQVSSGRSSYEQYF. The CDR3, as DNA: TGCGCCAGCAGCCAAGTATCGTCGGGCAGAAGCTCCTACGAGCAGTACTTC.

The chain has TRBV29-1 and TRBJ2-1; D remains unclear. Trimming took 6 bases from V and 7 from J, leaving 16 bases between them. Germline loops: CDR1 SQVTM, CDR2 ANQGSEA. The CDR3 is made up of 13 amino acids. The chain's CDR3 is CSVAPLPTNEQFF. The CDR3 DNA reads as TGCAGCGTCGCTCCACTACCAACGAATGAGCAGTTCTTC.

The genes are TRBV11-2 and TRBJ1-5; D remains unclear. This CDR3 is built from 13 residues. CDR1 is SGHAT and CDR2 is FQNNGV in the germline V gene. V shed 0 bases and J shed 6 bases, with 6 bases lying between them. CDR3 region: CASSLDLSQPQHF. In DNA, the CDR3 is TGTGCCAGCAGCTTAGATCTTAGTCAGCCCCAGCATTTT.

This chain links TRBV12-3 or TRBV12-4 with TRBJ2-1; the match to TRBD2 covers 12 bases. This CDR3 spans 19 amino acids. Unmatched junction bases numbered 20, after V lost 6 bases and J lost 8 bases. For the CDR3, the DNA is TGTGCCAGCAGGCGAGTCCGTGAATCTAGCGGGAGGGGTTCGGATGAGCAGTTCTTC. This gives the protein CASRRVRESSGRGSDEQFF.

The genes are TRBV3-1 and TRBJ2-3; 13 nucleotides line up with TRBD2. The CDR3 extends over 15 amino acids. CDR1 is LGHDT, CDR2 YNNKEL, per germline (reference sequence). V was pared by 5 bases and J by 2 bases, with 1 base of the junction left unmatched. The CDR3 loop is CASSGLAGATDTQYF. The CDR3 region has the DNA TGTGCCAGCAGCGGACTAGCGGGGGCCACAGATACGCAGTATTTT.